This T cell receptor beta chain derives from a study of blood T cell repertoires in COVID-19 (TCRdb year 2020). Turning to the overall study: Samples covering the acute and convalescent phases of COVID-19 were provided by collaborators in the United States, Italy and Spain. Where HLA class I and class II types were available, the types were taken from metadata supplied by the sample provider, not from assay-based typing. The samples were drawn from the first 160 participants of the ongoing ImmuneRACE study and from roughly 1,300 subjects provided by 6 global collaborators. A freely available public database, intended as a resource for researchers studying the immune response to SARS-CoV-2, is where the repertoires were released. The material from the prospective study consisted of cDNA or gDNA derived from T cells, B-cell-depleted T cells, or PBMCs. The dataset comprised deeply sampled blood TCRbeta repertoires from subjects exposed to, actively infected with, or recovered from COVID-19. A de-identified subject ID, COVID-19 status, age in years and sex were almost always included in the sample metadata. The full study reports these points: How much clinical and demographic metadata was included differed by source and by participant, and the metadata was provided uncurated.

The immunoSEQ Assay, a bias-controlled multiplex PCR, was used to amplify TCRbeta CDR3 regions from genomic DNA. The authors' analysis ran thus. Nucleated cell counts per sample were estimated from amplification of reference gene primers within the assay. To quantify the absolute abundance of each unique TCRbeta CDR3 rearrangement, sequence reads were collapsed and filtered. Productive Simpson clonality was computed per sample as the square root of Simpson's diversity index over productive rearrangements. Entries here come from immuneACCESS through TCRdb and include only in-frame sequences with V and J called. Some clones fail to appear in such tables; in the studies checked, an unresolved V gene covers under half of the shortfall, and the cause of the remainder is unknown. The D gene and trimming were derived from the DNA, and the V and J assignments and clone size from that table. The sample records 200,000 to 250,000 clones, about 79% of which are singletons. Together, the top ten hold 3% to 4% of the sample.

Measured from the cysteine to the phenylalanine, the CDR3 is 13 residues long. Only the CDR3 DNA is retained, 39 bases long and in frame from the first base. V is pared back by 6 bases and J by 8 bases, with 16 bases lying between the germline termini. In the prospective study, participants were roughly 18 to 100 years old, resided in about two dozen geographic areas of the United States, and were enrolled through a virtual design. Cohort assignment in the prospective study relied on participant-reported clinical history from a screening survey and a study questionnaire. Recovered participants in ImmuneRACE Cohort 3 were defined by two consecutive negative NP/OP PCR tests, clearance by a healthcare professional, or resolution of symptoms. In the prospective study, whole blood, serum and a nasopharyngeal or oropharyngeal swab were collected from each participant by mobile phlebotomists. Over a roughly two-month period, participants in the prospective study had the option of providing additional blood draws and questionnaires. Blood samples from the prospective study were shipped frozen or at room temperature prior to DNA extraction.

Note on this clone: No cognate antigen has been identified for it. No much larger clone exists at a distance of one base, and base qualities are not known.

This clonotype originated in a woman aged 55-70 years who had recovered from COVID-19. The rearranged chain carries TRBV12-3 or TRBV12-4 and TRBJ1-2; no D gene is confidently identified. The sample consisted of PBMCs or T cells enriched from blood (not recorded which). The DNA sequence is given as TGTGCCAGCAGAAAAGGACCTAGCGGGGGCTACACCTTC. Its protein reads: CASRKGPSGGYTF.